This TCR beta chain was documented in a study of technical replicates of blood from several donors. This clone showed up just once. Sequencing used immunoSEQ multiplex PCR; TCRdb keeps in-frame clones, though not all of them. The table shows roughly 90,000 clones, with 90% to 97% occurring only once. Sequenced material: T cells isolated from PBMCs. The sequence was obtained from a human donor in good health.

The CDR3 loop reads CASSRGLTGELFF. The CDR3 coding sequence is TGTGCCAGCAGTAGAGGGTTAACCGGGGAGCTGTTTTTT. The V call is TRBV6-5, the J call TRBJ2-2, with D possibly being TRBD2 (5 bases). Trimming removed 5 bases at V and 5 bases at J, with 9 bases between. The germline V gene encodes CDR1 MNHEY and CDR2 SVGAGI. This CDR3 spans 13 amino acids.